One and the same sample provided the 10 T cell receptor beta chains below, sequenced in a study of Graves' ophthalmopathy and Graves' hyperthyroidism. Beta-chain TCR CDR3 regions were amplified from RNA transcripts. First-round RT-PCR used HTBI primers; second-round multiplex PCR followed. One entry per CDR3 protein results from TCRdb running MiXCR on the multiplex PCR reads. The repertoire holds 350,000 to 450,000 distinct CDR3 sequences, 20% to 25% seen once, with 2.5% to 3.5% in the top ten. Sample: peripheral blood. The source is a woman younger than 30 with stable Graves' hyperthyroidism.

This clonotype came up many times. The chain carries TRBV20-1 and TRBJ1-5; no firm D call. This CDR3 is built from 14 residues. With 0 bases removed from V and 4 bases from J, the gap between germline ends came to 10 bases. In germline, CDR1 is DFQATT, CDR2 SNEGSKA (reference sequence). CDR3 sequence (DNA): TGCAGTGCTAGAGAGGGCGGGAAGAATCAGCCCCAGCATTTT. Translated: CSAREGGKNQPQHF.

This clonotype was observed many times. The chain couples TRBV6-2 or TRBV6-3 to TRBJ2-7; the D gene is possibly TRBD1 (6 bases). Trimming left V 6 bases short and J 1 base short, with 19 bases between. The CDR3 runs 16 residues. CDR1 is MNHEY, CDR2 SVGEGT, per germline. The CDR3 protein is CASSPDRRPSSYEQYF. The CDR3 DNA reads as TGTGCCAGCAGCCCTGACAGGCGTCCATCTTCCTACGAGCAGTACTTC.

For this clonotype: A much larger clone lies one base from this, so it may be a read error. The gene calls are TRBV20-1 and TRBJ1-5; no definite D call. CDR1 and CDR2 from the germline V gene are DFQATT and SNEGSKA (reference sequence). V shed 5 bases and J shed 0 bases, with 11 bases lying between them. This CDR3 region has 14 residues. The CDR3 spells CSAQQSYSNQPQHF. CDR3 bases: TGCAGTGCTCAGCAGAGTTATAGCAATCAGCCCCAGCATTTT.

Many counts were recorded for this clonotype. The V call is TRBV12-3 or TRBV12-4, the J call TRBJ2-7, with 12 positions matching TRBD1. The CDR3 totals 15 residues. J gave up 6 bases and V 3 bases, and 6 bases lay outside the gene matches. This CDR3 is CASSFEGTGGVEQYF. In nucleotides, the CDR3 is TGTGCCAGCAGTTTTGAGGGGACAGGGGGCGTCGAGCAGTACTTC.

The sample holds many counts of this clonotype. J is TRBJ2-7 and V is TRBV12-3 or TRBV12-4; 7 bases map to TRBD2. Germline trimming cut 6 bases from V and 7 bases from J; bases unmatched to any gene: 12. This CDR3 has 14 amino acids. CDR3 DNA sequence: TGTGCCAGCAGCACCGGGGCGGGAGCACGGGAGCAGTACTTC. Protein product: CASSTGAGAREQYF.

This clonotype has ten or more counts. The V gene is TRBV9, the J gene TRBJ2-2, with TRBD2 matching 10 bases. Germline CDR1 and CDR2: SGDLS and YYNGEE. CDR3 length: 16 residues. The V and J ends lost 4 bases and 1 base, in that order; junction bases with no gene match: 4. As DNA, the CDR3 is TGTGCCAGCAGCCTGAGCGGGAGGGAGAACACCGGGGAGCTGTTTTTT. Protein: CASSLSGRENTGELFF.

This clonotype was counted ten times or more. In DNA form, the CDR3 reads TGTGCCAGCAGCGAGGGAAACTATGGCTACACCTTC. Translating gives CASSEGNYGYTF. The rearrangement links TRBV6-1 to TRBJ1-2; unclear D gene. CDR1 MNHNS and CDR2 SASEGT come from the germline V gene. This CDR3 is 12 amino acids long. Trimming took off 6 bases at V and 2 bases at J, with 7 bases between the two ends.

The chain is built from TRBV6-1 and TRBJ2-2, with D possibly TRBD1 on 6 matching bases. The V and J ends lost 2 bases and 3 bases respectively, with 13 bases between them. Germline values: CDR1 MNHNS, CDR2 SASEGT. The CDR3 runs to 16 residues. The CDR3 DNA sequence: TGTGCCAGCAGTGAATTCCCGACAGGATACACCGGGGAGCTGTTTTTT. This sequence encodes CASSEFPTGYTGELFF.

The gene calls are TRBV11-1 and TRBJ2-2; 7 bases map to TRBD2. With V trimmed by 5 bases and J by 2 bases, 11 bases remained unmatched. Germline V gene sequence: CDR1 SGHAT, CDR2 FQDESV (reference sequence). CDR3 length: 17 amino acids. CDR3 DNA sequence: TGTGCCAGCAGCCACTCTAGAAGCGGGAAAAACACCGGGGAGCTGTTTTTT. Protein product: CASSHSRSGKNTGELFF.

The CDR3 nucleotides are TGCAGTGCTAGAGGGGTTGACAGGGGGAACACTGAAGCTTTCTTT. Protein product: CSARGVDRGNTEAFF. The genes are TRBV20-1 and TRBJ1-1; 8 bases are a match to TRBD1. Looked up from germline, CDR1 is DFQATT and CDR2 is SNEGSKA (reference sequence). The V and J ends lost 1 base and 1 base, in that order; junction bases with no gene match: 5. This CDR3 is 15 amino acids long.